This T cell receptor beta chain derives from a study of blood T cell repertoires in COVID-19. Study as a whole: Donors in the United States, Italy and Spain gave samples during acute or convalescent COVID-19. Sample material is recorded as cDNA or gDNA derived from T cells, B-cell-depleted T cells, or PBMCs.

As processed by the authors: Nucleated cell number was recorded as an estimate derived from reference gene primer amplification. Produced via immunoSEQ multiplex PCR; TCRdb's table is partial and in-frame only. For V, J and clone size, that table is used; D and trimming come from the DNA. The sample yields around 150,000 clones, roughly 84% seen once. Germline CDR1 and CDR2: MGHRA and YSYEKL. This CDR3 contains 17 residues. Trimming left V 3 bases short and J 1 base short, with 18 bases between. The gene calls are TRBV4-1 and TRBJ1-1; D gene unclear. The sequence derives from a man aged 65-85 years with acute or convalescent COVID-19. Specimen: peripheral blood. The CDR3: CASSQFSTNRGNTEAFF. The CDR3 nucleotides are TGCGCCAGCAGCCAGTTCTCCACAAACCGGGGGAACACTGAAGCTTTCTTT.